This T cell receptor (beta chain) derives from a study of vaccination effects on CD4 cells after COVID-19 (dated by TCRdb to the early 2020s). About the investigation overall: Each participant got two doses of an mRNA SARS-CoV-2 vaccine, either BNT162b2 or mRNA-1273. SARS-CoV-2 spike-specific CD4+ TCR repertoires from before and after mRNA vaccination were compared in COVID-19 convalescent patients and in infection-naive vaccine recipients. The full study included around ten COVID-19 convalescent patients and a few SARS-CoV-2-naive healthy vaccine recipients. In the study, cultures from other donors were sequenced using the Oncomine TCR Beta short-read assay on an Illumina iSeq 100. Study-wide conclusions, independent of this receptor: Marked clonal contraction was observed in both infection-induced and vaccine-induced clones at late post-vaccination timepoints, consistent with waning T cell responses. In healthy vaccine recipients, vaccine-induced clones were almost all SARS-CoV-2 mono-reactive, with only 1 of 255 being cross-reactive with common cold coronaviruses. The study was limited by a small number of convalescent patients, and early post-infection timepoints were lacking.

Note on this clone: It lacks a known antigen. Per-base quality was not reported, and no clone a single base away is much larger than it.

In the ViraFEST assay, PBMC were stimulated with viral peptide pools, and antigen-specific CD4+ T cell clonotypes were then identified by expansion using TCR sequencing. After less than 13 days of culture, CD4+ T cells were isolated with the EasySep CD4+ T cell isolation kit. None of the healthy vaccine recipients had a prior SARS-CoV-2 infection, which was confirmed by nucleocapsid antibody tests that came back negative both before and after vaccination. Roughly 2 million PBMC per well were cultured in IMDM with about 4.6% human AB serum, 7.5 to 10 IU/ml IL-2 and gentamicin, plus 10 ug/ml peptides. Half of the culture medium was replaced with fresh IL-2-containing medium on days 3 and 7. Unless noted otherwise, every peptide stimulation condition was cultured in triplicate wells. PBMC were separated from whole blood using Ficoll-Paque Plus gradient centrifugation and were then either cryopreserved at -140C or used fresh. The overlapping peptide pools covered the spike proteins of SARS-CoV-2 and of the common cold coronaviruses HCoV-NL63, HCoV-OC43 and HCoV-229E. Genomic DNA was extracted from cultured CD4+ T cells with the QIAamp micro DNA kit.

The library was made by the immunoSEQ multiplex PCR assay. DNA from the CD4+ T cells that had been cultured and isolated underwent TCR beta CDR3 sequencing. From the authors' description of their analysis: Non-productive TCR sequences were removed, reads were trimmed to the CDR3 region, and CDR3s of at least 7 amino acids were retained. The MANAFEST web app was used to pick out antigen-specific clonotypes by comparing their expansion in peptide wells with that in reference cultures. For clones to be considered positive, expansion at FDR<0.05 versus reference and all other wells, an odds ratio above 5, and a frequency above 0.1% in two replicate wells were required. A clonotype was defined as cross-reactive if the clonotype was significantly expanded both in SARS-CoV-2 spike wells and in at least one common cold coronavirus spike condition. CDR3 similarity was assessed by Levenshtein distance with the stringdist R package, and unrooted trees were built with ape in R 3.6.1. The immuneACCESS repertoire file appears here via TCRdb, limited to in-frame rearrangements. These files lack a portion of the clones; in checked studies, under half of the deficit traces to unresolved V genes, and the cause of the others is not known. V, J and clone size derive from that table, while D and trimming were established from the DNA sequence. This sample holds 20,000 to 25,000 clones; 73% were observed only once. The ten largest account for 20% to 30% of the sample.

Including the terminal cysteine and phenylalanine, the CDR3 comprises 13 residues. Only the CDR3 DNA stays, 39 bases, in frame from base 1. The junction shows trimming of 6 bases on V and 7 bases on J, and the gene matches do not reach 4 bases of it. The source of this sequence is a human donor who received a COVID-19 vaccine. The V and J segments used are TRBV12-3 or TRBV12-4 and TRBJ1-4; 8 central nucleotides agree with TRBD1. Sequenced material: CD4+ T cells from PBMCs cultured with HCoV-NL63 spike peptides, taken before COVID-19 vaccination. In light of the paper, this sample's cell subset or site label describes: HCoV-NL63 spike overlapping peptide pool stimulation. The CDR3: CASSRQGFEKLFF. Read as DNA, the sequence is TGTGCCAGCAGCAGACAGGGGTTTGAAAAACTGTTTTTT.